The 20 T cell receptor beta chains below all came from one sample that was sequenced in a study of post-analysis software for immune sequencing data. Libraries were made from TCR beta cDNA, and they carried unique molecular identifiers. TCRdb used MiXCR to reprocess the PCR reads, holding one entry per CDR3 protein. Of roughly 540,000 distinct CDR3 sequences in the sample, 30% to 40% were seen once. For these TCRs, the target antigens are not known. Whole-study findings and limits: There were roughly 5 TRBV segments more frequent in patients than controls, and TRBV5-6, TRBV5-1 and TRBV20-1 were among them.

The sample was blood. Receptor source: a girl between 2 and 17 years old with multiple sclerosis.

This chain connects TRBV20-1 to TRBJ2-5; 15 nucleotides line up with TRBD2. V was clipped by 5 bases and J by 5 bases; unmatched bases: 6. The CDR3 sequence is 15 residues long. CDR1 and CDR2 (germline): DFQATT, SNEGSKA (reference sequence). This CDR3 reads CSAGSGTSGGETQYF. The CDR3 DNA sequence: TGCAGTGCTGGCTCCGGGACTAGCGGGGGGGAGACCCAGTACTTC.

The V gene is TRBV5-1, the J gene TRBJ1-1; D remains unclear. The length of the CDR3 is 13 residues. CDR1 and CDR2 from the germline V gene are SGHRS and YFSETQ. V dropped 0 bases and J dropped 7 bases, with 10 bases sitting between them. The CDR3 coding sequence is TGCGCCAGCAGCTTGGTTGTCAGAGGTGAAGCTTTCTTT. Protein sequence: CASSLVVRGEAFF.

This chain joins TRBV29-1 and TRBJ2-2; D may be TRBD1 (5 bases). The germline V gene encodes CDR1 SQVTM and CDR2 ANQGSEA. The CDR3 has 14 amino acids. The germline V and J ends were trimmed by 4 bases and 0 bases, with 9 bases remaining between them. In DNA form, the CDR3 reads TGCAGCGTTGCCAGACAGACGAACACCGGGGAGCTGTTTTTT. Protein product: CSVARQTNTGELFF.

The gene calls are TRBV2 and TRBJ2-3; TRBD2 matches at 7 bases. Germline V gene data show CDR1 as SNHLY and CDR2 as FYNNEI. This CDR3 contains 16 residues. V lost 4 bases to trimming and J lost 1 base; unmatched junction nucleotides: 8. The CDR3 DNA reads as TGTGCCAGCAGTGCCGGGCCGGGGGGACGCACAGATACGCAGTATTTT. It translates to CASSAGPGGRTDTQYF.

The chain links TRBV6-5 to TRBJ1-2; TRBD1 agrees at 9 bases. The germline V gene encodes CDR1 MNHEY and CDR2 SVGAGI. The V and J ends lost 6 bases and 8 bases, in that order; junction bases with no gene match: 16. The CDR3 is 16 amino acids. CDR3 nucleotide sequence: TGTGCCAGCAGAAAACTCAGCGGGACAGGGAATGAAGGCTACACCTTC. Translating it yields CASRKLSGTGNEGYTF.

This clonotype was counted only a few times. The chain couples TRBV6-5 to TRBJ1-1; 7 nucleotides line up with TRBD1. CDR1 is MNHEY and CDR2 is SVGAGI in the germline V gene. This CDR3 contains 13 residues. The V segment lost 10 bases and the J segment 5 bases; nucleotides outside the gene matches: 10. The CDR3 here is CAIRQGRGTEAFF. The CDR3 bases are TGTGCCATCAGACAGGGTAGAGGGACTGAAGCTTTCTTT.

The chain carries TRBV7-2 and TRBJ1-5; 8 bases map to TRBD1. The CDR3 has 16 amino acids. In germline, CDR1 is SGHTA, CDR2 FQGNSA. V trimming: 2 bases; J trimming: 2 bases; junction bases outside the gene matches: 5. CDR3 amino acids: CASSLSGGAGNQPQHF. The CDR3 nucleotides are TGTGCCAGCAGCTTATCAGGGGGCGCGGGCAATCAGCCCCAGCATTTT.

The chain links TRBV20-1 to TRBJ2-5; 14 bases map to TRBD2. The CDR3 contains 17 residues. J was trimmed by 3 bases and V by 4 bases; bases with no gene match: 10. Germline lookup yields CDR1 DFQATT and CDR2 SNEGSKA (reference sequence). DNA of the CDR3: TGCAGTGCTAAACACGGACTAGCGGGGGGACCCGAAGAGACCCAGTACTTC. The encoded protein is CSAKHGLAGGPEETQYF.

V usage is TRBV3-1 and J usage is TRBJ2-3, with TRBD2 matching over 7 bases. Germline CDR1 and CDR2: LGHDT and YNNKEL (reference sequence). This CDR3 is 15 amino acids long. Trimming at V came to 4 bases and at J to 3 bases, leaving 7 bases not matched to a gene. The CDR3 is CASSPPAGETDTQYF. The CDR3 nucleotides read TGTGCCAGCAGCCCCCCGGCGGGGGAGACAGATACGCAGTATTTT.

The J gene is TRBJ2-2, the V gene TRBV3-1; a weak D match, TRBD1 (6 bases). Trimming pared 2 bases from V and 0 bases from J, leaving 10 bases between. There are 16 residues in the CDR3. The V gene's germline CDR1 is LGHDT and CDR2 YNNKEL (reference sequence). The CDR3 sequence: CASSQLTGSNTGELFF. The CDR3 DNA sequence: TGTGCCAGCAGCCAACTAACAGGGTCGAACACCGGGGAGCTGTTTTTT.

The rearrangement links TRBV20-1 to TRBJ2-2; possibly TRBD1 for D (5 bases). V was clipped by 4 bases and J by 5 bases, with 14 bases between them. The germline V gene encodes CDR1 DFQATT and CDR2 SNEGSKA (reference sequence). CDR3 size: 14 residues. The CDR3 reads CSATGSWTTGELFF. The CDR3 DNA follows: TGCAGTGCTACAGGGTCATGGACGACCGGGGAGCTGTTTTTT.

This clonotype was seen many times. V is TRBV6-6 and J is TRBJ1-4; TRBD1 might be the D (5 bases). Trimming removed 0 bases at V and 5 bases at J, with 7 bases between. This CDR3 contains 14 residues. Germline V gene lookup returns CDR1 MNHNY and CDR2 SVGAGI (reference sequence). CDR3 amino acids: CASSYSGGNEKLFF. In DNA form, the CDR3 reads TGTGCCAGCAGTTACTCTGGGGGGAATGAAAAACTGTTTTTT.

The V call is TRBV5-1, the J call TRBJ2-7, with TRBD1 matching 11 bases. The V gene's germline CDR1 is SGHRS and CDR2 YFSETQ. J lost 0 bases, V lost 4 bases, and 6 bases had no gene match. The CDR3 runs to 16 residues. For the CDR3, the DNA is TGCGCCAGCAGCCTGTGGACAGGGGGCGCCTCCTACGAGCAGTACTTC. Translated, it gives CASSLWTGGASYEQYF. Full variable domain (missing parts from reference TRBV5-1 and TRBJ2-7): KAGVTQTPRYLIKTRGQQVTLSCSPISGHRSVSWYQQTPGQGLQFLFEYFSETQRNKGNFPGRFSGRQFSNSRSEMNVSTLELGDSALYLCASSLWTGGASYEQYFGPGTRLTVT.

This clonotype was seen only a few times. J is TRBJ2-3 and V is TRBV5-5; 9 bases match TRBD2. The CDR3 spans 20 residues. With 0 bases clipped from V and 1 base from J, the junction kept 15 bases outside the gene matches. The germline V gene has CDR1 SGHKS and CDR2 YYEKEE (reference sequence). The CDR3 loop is CASSLVLLGMLAGGTDTQYF. In DNA form, the CDR3 reads TGTGCCAGCAGCTTGGTCCTCCTGGGTATGTTAGCGGGAGGCACAGATACGCAGTATTTT.

The rearrangement joins TRBV5-6 to TRBJ2-7, with D perhaps matching TRBD2 (5 bases). Germline V gene data show CDR1 as SGHDT and CDR2 as YYEEEE. The CDR3 runs 16 residues. Trimming took 4 bases from V and 4 from J, leaving 21 bases between them. The chain's CDR3 is CASSHAPGIGWYEQYF. DNA for the CDR3: TGTGCCAGCAGCCATGCTCCCGGGATAGGGTGGTACGAGCAGTACTTC.

The chain's CDR3 is CSVRGLAGPGETQYF. The CDR3 DNA follows: TGCAGCGTCAGGGGACTAGCGGGGCCGGGAGAGACCCAGTACTTC. This chain links TRBV29-1 with TRBJ2-5; TRBD2 aligns across 13 bases. J gave up 4 bases and V 6 bases, and 8 bases lay outside the gene matches. The CDR3 contains 15 residues. Germline CDR1 and CDR2: SQVTM and ANQGSEA.

The chain employs TRBV20-1 and TRBJ2-5; tentative D call: TRBD2 (5 bases). V shed 6 bases and J shed 2 bases, with 10 bases lying between them. This CDR3 region has 12 residues. In germline, CDR1 is DFQATT, CDR2 SNEGSKA (reference sequence). The CDR3 DNA sequence: TGCAGTGCCCTGGAGGTTCAAGAGACCCAGTACTTC. It is translated as CSALEVQETQYF.

This clonotype was seen only a few times. The gene calls are TRBV6-6 and TRBJ1-6; no clear D. V lost 2 bases and J 10 bases, leaving 15 bases between the germline ends. CDR1 and CDR2 from the germline V gene are MNHNY and SVGAGI (reference sequence). This CDR3 has 15 residues. The CDR3 DNA is TGTGCCAGCAGTTACCCGGGGTTAGACGGCTCACCCCTCCACTTT. It is translated as CASSYPGLDGSPLHF.

The chain is built from TRBV13 and TRBJ1-2, with TRBD1 identical over 9 bases. Trimming removed 4 bases from V and 8 bases from J; junction bases left unmatched: 11. CDR1 is PRHDT, CDR2 FYEKMQ, per germline (reference sequence). This CDR3 has 15 residues. The CDR3 sequence: CASSSRDRVREGYTF. CDR3 in DNA: TGTGCCAGCAGCTCGCGGGACAGGGTGAGAGAGGGCTACACCTTC.

The chain has TRBV6-5 and TRBJ2-1; 9 bases are a match to TRBD2. CDR1 is MNHEY, CDR2 SVGAGI, per germline. The CDR3 is 17 amino acids. Trimming cost V 1 base and J 3 bases; bases outside gene matches: 7. In nucleotides, the CDR3 is TGTGCCAGCAGTTACTACGTGATAGCGGGGGTCTACAATGAGCAGTTCTTC. Translated, it gives CASSYYVIAGVYNEQFF.